What follows are 24 T cell receptor beta chains derived from one specimen sequenced in a study of post-analysis software for immune sequencing data. Study conclusions and caveats: Higher frequency in patients than in controls was seen for about five TRBV segments, with TRBV5-6, TRBV5-1 and TRBV20-1 among them.

No antigen has been identified for these receptors. The TCR beta cDNA libraries contained unique molecular identifiers. A single record per CDR3 protein comes from TCRdb applying MiXCR to the PCR reads. The sample records about 430,000 distinct CDR3 sequences, about 40% being singletons. The sequencing sample was made of blood. The receptors come from a girl between 2 and 10 years old with multiple sclerosis.

This clonotype has a handful of counts. The gene calls are TRBV12-3 or TRBV12-4 and TRBJ2-3, with 8 positions matching TRBD2. The CDR3 runs 18 residues. The junction had 16 bases not matched to a gene; V was cut back by 3 bases and J by 5 bases. The CDR3 nucleotides are TGTGCCAGCAGTTTTGGTGTCAGCGGGAGAGGTTGGAAAGATACGCAGTATTTT. It encodes CASSFGVSGRGWKDTQYF.

The table lists this clonotype with a count of one. This sequence joins TRBV7-3 and TRBJ2-7; TRBD1 or TRBD2 may be the D gene (5 bases each). V lost 5 bases, J lost 7 bases, and 24 bases lay in between. Germline lookup yields CDR1 SGHTA and CDR2 FQGTGA. The CDR3 is 16 amino acids. CDR3 residues: CASSPGARGPYNEQYF. The CDR3 DNA is TGTGCCAGCAGCCCCGGAGCTAGGGGACCTTACAATGAGCAGTACTTC.

This CDR3 is CASSRDPSGGAFF. The DNA for the CDR3 is TGTGCCAGCTCGCGCGACCCCTCAGGAGGCGCTTTCTTT. The chain has TRBV18 and TRBJ1-1; D not certain. Germline V gene data show CDR1 as KGHSH and CDR2 as LQKENI. Trimming cost V 6 bases and J 11 bases, with 19 bases left between them. This CDR3 has 13 amino acids.

Comments on this clonotype: Since a much larger clone is just one base distant, this may be a read error. J is TRBJ1-5 and V is TRBV12-3 or TRBV12-4; 8 bases align to TRBD1. This CDR3 is built from 14 residues. The V gene end was trimmed by 8 bases and the J gene end by 8 bases; junction bases not matched to a gene: 11. CDR3 amino acids: CASGTQGASEPQHF. The CDR3 DNA is TGTGCCAGCGGTACCCAGGGGGCTAGTGAGCCCCAGCATTTT.

This clonotype was detected many times. The J gene is TRBJ2-1, the V gene TRBV9, with D tentatively TRBD1 (7 bases). V was clipped by 7 bases and J by 6 bases, with 17 bases between them. This CDR3 is 14 amino acids long. Germline V lookup: CDR1 SGDLS, CDR2 YYNGEE. The CDR3, as DNA: TGTGCCAGCGGAATAGGGGGGACAGTCAATGAGCAGTTCTTC. Encoded protein: CASGIGGTVNEQFF. Supplemented by reference TRBV9 and TRBJ2-1, the full variable domain reads DSGVTQTPKHLITATGQRVTLRCSPRSGDLSVYWYQQSLDQGLQFLIQYYNGEERAKGNILERFSAQQFPDLHSELNLSSLELGDSALYFCASGIGGTVNEQFFGPGTRLTVL.

Remarks on this clonotype: Given a much more abundant clone one base away, this may be a read error. The chain recombines TRBV28 with TRBJ2-1, with unresolved D. Germline V CDR1 and CDR2: MDHEN, SYDVKM. This CDR3 spans 12 amino acids. CDR3 in DNA: TGTGCCAGCAGGAGCTCCTACGATGAGCAGTTCTTC. Its protein product is CASRSSYDEQFF.

This clonotype was observed a handful of times. This sequence joins TRBV28 and TRBJ2-3; TRBD1 matches at 12 bases. The ends lost 5 bases at V and 6 bases at J; junction bases unmatched: 9. CDR3 length: 16 residues. Germline values: CDR1 MDHEN, CDR2 SYDVKM. The CDR3 DNA follows: TGTGCCAGCAGTCCCCGGGACAGGGGGCCTCTGGATACGCAGTATTTT. Translating gives CASSPRDRGPLDTQYF.

The rearrangement links TRBV21-1 to TRBJ1-5; the DNA was not used to check the table's D call, TRBD1. TRBV21-1 constitutes a pseudogene. This CDR3 is 15 amino acids long. CDR3: CASSKGGRLHQPQHF. CDR3 in DNA: TGTGCCAGCAGCAAAGGGGGCAGACTTCATCAGCCCCAGCATTTT.

This clonotype was observed a few times. The chain employs TRBV7-2 and TRBJ2-7, with 9 bases that match TRBD2. CDR1 is SGHTA, CDR2 FQGNSA, per germline. V lost 3 bases, J lost 3 bases, and 12 bases stayed unmatched. This CDR3 is 17 amino acids long. The CDR3: CASSLREGPRFYYEQYF. The CDR3 nucleotides read TGTGCCAGCAGCTTGCGGGAGGGCCCCCGTTTTTACTACGAGCAGTACTTC.

The gene calls are TRBV2 and TRBJ1-2; D is possibly TRBD1 (5 bases). This CDR3 contains 13 residues. Trimming pared 4 bases from V and 7 bases from J, leaving 13 bases between. Germline V CDR1 and CDR2: SNHLY, FYNNEI. The CDR3 nucleotides are TGTGCCAGCAGTGGGGGCCGGGGGTCTGGCTACACCTTC. Its translation is CASSGGRGSGYTF.

The chain joins TRBV20-1 to TRBJ2-4; maybe TRBD1 (5 bases). Per germline, CDR1 DFQATT and CDR2 SNEGSKA (reference sequence). The CDR3 length is 15 residues. Trimming took 3 bases from V and 3 from J, leaving 15 bases between them. CDR3 nucleotide sequence: TGCAGTGCTAGGGGCAGGGAATGGGACAAAAACATTCAGTACTTC. This codes for CSARGREWDKNIQYF.

This clonotype was found a few times. The J gene is TRBJ2-1, the V gene TRBV10-3; D may be TRBD2 (5 bases). This CDR3 spans 12 amino acids. CDR1 ENHRY and CDR2 SYGVKD come from the germline V gene. V lost 10 bases, J lost 8 bases, and 15 bases lay in between. The CDR3: CATTSGFDEQFF. The CDR3 DNA follows: TGTGCCACCACCTCGGGGTTCGATGAGCAGTTCTTC.

The J gene is TRBJ1-4, the V gene TRBV5-1, with no clear D. Between the trimmed V and J ends, which lost 4 bases and 0 bases, there was a span of 10 bases. The CDR3 contains 15 residues. Looked up from germline, CDR1 is SGHRS and CDR2 is YFSETQ. This CDR3 is CASSASDSTNEKLFF. CDR3 coding DNA: TGCGCCAGCAGCGCGTCAGATTCAACTAATGAAAAACTGTTTTTT.

The rearrangement links TRBV20-1 to TRBJ2-1, with 8 bases lining up with TRBD1. This CDR3 region has 15 residues. CDR1 is DFQATT, CDR2 SNEGSKA, per germline (reference sequence). V lost 0 bases, J lost 3 bases, and 4 bases stayed unmatched. CDR3 bases: TGCAGTGCTAGAGAAGGCAGGGGGCGCTACAATGAGCAGTTCTTC. Residues: CSAREGRGRYNEQFF.

This chain uses TRBV7-3 with TRBJ2-3, with 7 bases aligning to TRBD2. The germline CDR1 and CDR2 sequences are SGHTA and FQGTGA. The CDR3 has 14 residues. V gave up 3 bases and J gave up 3 bases; unmatched junction bases: 3. CDR3 in DNA: TGTGCCAGCAGCTTCCGCGGGAGTACAGATACGCAGTATTTT. Protein: CASSFRGSTDTQYF.

In the case of this clonotype: At one end, the junction sequence differs from germline, possibly due to a read error. The chain combines TRBV29-1 with TRBJ1-1; 7 positions agree with TRBD1. Per the germline V gene, CDR1 is SQVTM and CDR2 is ANQGSEA. This CDR3 region has 14 residues. The CDR3 spells CSVEVTGPNAEAFF. The CDR3 DNA is TGCAGCGTTGAAGTGACAGGGCCGAACGCTGAAGCTTTCTTT.

This clonotype appeared a few times. The chain couples TRBV7-2 to TRBJ2-7; no clear D gene. Germline CDR1 SGHTA, CDR2 FQGNSA. Trimming took 3 bases from V and 4 from J, leaving 13 bases between them. The CDR3 contains 14 residues. The CDR3 bases are TGTGCCAGCAGCTTGGCTCGGGTGAGATACGAGCAGTACTTC. Protein product: CASSLARVRYEQYF.

This chain links TRBV20-1 with TRBJ2-5; D is ambiguous. The CDR3 is 13 amino acids. V was cut by 6 bases and J by 7 bases, with 18 bases left in between. Germline values: CDR1 DFQATT, CDR2 SNEGSKA (reference sequence). CDR3: CSAGDSYIGTQYF. The DNA of the CDR3 is TGCAGTGCAGGTGATTCGTACATCGGGACCCAGTACTTC.

This clonotype has only a few counts. V usage is TRBV6-5 and J usage is TRBJ2-1; the D is unclear. This CDR3 region has 17 residues. With 0 bases removed from V and 4 bases from J, the gap between germline ends came to 16 bases. CDR1 is MNHEY and CDR2 is SVGAGI in the germline V gene. This chain's CDR3 is CASSYSVGFPSYNEQFF. The CDR3 bases are TGTGCCAGCAGTTACTCCGTCGGGTTCCCTAGTTACAATGAGCAGTTCTTC.

This clonotype was detected a few times. This rearrangement joins TRBV20-1 to TRBJ2-1; the match to TRBD2 covers 8 bases. The V gene's germline CDR1 is DFQATT and CDR2 SNEGSKA (reference sequence). The CDR3 has 12 amino acids. Trimming removed 5 bases from V and 10 bases from J; junction bases left unmatched: 7. The CDR3 region is CSAGLAFKEQFF. The CDR3 DNA sequence: TGCAGTGCTGGACTAGCCTTCAAGGAGCAGTTCTTC.

CDR3 amino acids: CASSYSSRPNQPQHF. The CDR3 nucleotides read TGTGCCAGCAGTTACTCGAGCAGGCCTAATCAGCCCCAGCATTTT. The genes are TRBV6-5 and TRBJ1-5; D is unclear. CDR1 and CDR2 from the germline V gene are MNHEY and SVGAGI. The CDR3 loop spans 15 amino acids. The ends were cut back, 0 bases at V and 4 bases at J, with 10 bases in the middle.

J is TRBJ2-7 and V is TRBV14, with a tentative D call TRBD1 (6 bases). The CDR3 contains 14 residues. The germline V gene has CDR1 SGHDN and CDR2 FVKESK. Trimming shortened V by 6 bases and J by 0 bases, and 12 bases separated the two germline ends. CDR3 DNA sequence: TGTGCCAGCAGTGGGGACACGAGCTCCTACGAGCAGTACTTC. It specifies CASSGDTSSYEQYF.

This clonotype occurred a few times. V usage is TRBV5-1 and J usage is TRBJ2-7, with D hard to call. CDR1 is SGHRS, CDR2 YFSETQ, per germline. The CDR3 extends over 16 amino acids. Trimming pared 4 bases from V and 3 bases from J, leaving 20 bases between. The CDR3 region has the DNA TGCGCCAGCAGCCCCCTTCTCTCGGGCAGCATCTACGAGCAGTACTTC. Residues: CASSPLLSGSIYEQYF.

This clonotype turned up a few times. The chain links TRBV6-4 to TRBJ2-3; TRBD2 might be the D (6 bases). There are 15 residues in the CDR3. Germline V gene sequence: CDR1 MRHNA, CDR2 SNTAGT. Trimming removed 8 bases at V and 1 base at J, with 16 bases between. The CDR3 sequence: CASAMGGSRTDTQYF. The DNA of the CDR3 is TGTGCCAGCGCAATGGGGGGTAGCCGCACAGATACGCAGTATTTT.